What follows are 24 T cell receptor beta chains derived from one specimen sequenced in a study of blood T cell repertoires in COVID-19 (dated by TCRdb to the early 2020s). Libraries were built with the immunoSEQ multiplex PCR assay. The clones in this table, taken by TCRdb from immuneACCESS, are in-frame only. Not every clone is retained; where verified, under half of the shortfall comes from an unresolved V gene, and the cause of the rest is unknown. The sample contains approximately 500,000 clones, 70% to 90% of them found a single time. Jointly, the top ten make up about 8% of the sample. The sequenced sample was peripheral blood. These receptors were taken from a woman aged 45-59 years with COVID-19, enrolled during active disease.

The gene calls are TRBV6-5 and TRBJ1-2; a possible D gene is TRBD1 (6 bases). CDR3 length: 13 amino acids. CDR1 and CDR2 from the germline V gene are MNHEY and SVGAGI. V was cut by 7 bases and J by 1 base, with 10 bases left in between. DNA for the CDR3: TGTGCCAGCAAGGGGGGGGGTAACTATGGCTACACCTTC. This translates into CASKGGGNYGYTF.

This clone occurred once. This chain connects TRBV10-3 to TRBJ1-1; D ambiguous. CDR1 is ENHRY and CDR2 is SYGVKD in the germline V gene. V was clipped by 7 bases and J by 1 base, with 13 bases between them. The CDR3 length is 14 residues. The CDR3 DNA sequence: TGTGCCATCAAGATTGAGTGGTCGAACACTGAAGCTTTCTTT. Translation gives CAIKIEWSNTEAFF.

V gene TRBV6-5 combines with J gene TRBJ2-1; 9 positions agree with TRBD1. Trimming took 5 bases from V and 7 from J; bases not matched to a gene: 9. Germline V CDR1 and CDR2: MNHEY, SVGAGI. The CDR3 length is 15 residues. The CDR3: CASSRTFDRGNEQFF. In DNA, the CDR3 is TGTGCCAGCAGTCGGACCTTTGACAGGGGGAATGAGCAGTTCTTC.

J is TRBJ2-3 and V is TRBV11-3; weak D call: TRBD1 (6 bases). Between the trimmed V and J ends, which lost 5 bases and 2 bases, there was a span of 11 bases. The CDR3 is made up of 14 amino acids. CDR1 is SGHNT, CDR2 YENEEA, per germline. In DNA, the CDR3 is TGTGCCAGCAGCAGGGGGTTGGACACAGATACGCAGTATTTT. The encoded protein is CASSRGLDTDTQYF.

The gene calls are TRBV7-2 and TRBJ1-2; maybe TRBD1 (5 bases). The CDR3 covers 13 residues. V lost 3 bases to trimming and J lost 8 bases, with 13 bases between them. Germline V gives CDR1 SGHTA, CDR2 FQGNSA. DNA of the CDR3: TGTGCCAGCAGCTTGAGGCAGGGTTTAGGCTACACCTTC. Protein sequence: CASSLRQGLGYTF. The full variable domain, in which reference TRBV7-2 and TRBJ1-2 provide the parts outside the CDR3, is GAGVSQSPSNKVTEKGKDVELRCDPISGHTALYWYRQSLGQGLEFLIYFQGNSAPDKSGLPSDRFSAERTGGSVSTLTIQRTQQEDSAVYLCASSLRQGLGYTFGSGTRLTVV.

This clone was picked up a small number of times. The chain employs TRBV4-2 and TRBJ2-7; TRBD1 matches 8 bases. Germline CDR1 is LGHNA and CDR2 is YNFKEQ. The CDR3 covers 16 residues. The J segment lost 4 bases and the V segment lost 4 bases, leaving 12 bases of the junction unmatched. CDR3 sequence (DNA): TGTGCCAGCAGCCCCGCGGGCGGGACAGGCCCTTACGAGCAGTACTTC. It specifies CASSPAGGTGPYEQYF.

The V call is TRBV4-1, the J call TRBJ1-3, with 10 bases that match TRBD1. This CDR3 comprises 19 residues. V trimming: 6 bases; J trimming: 0 bases; junction bases outside the gene matches: 14. Germline V gene data show CDR1 as MGHRA and CDR2 as YSYEKL. The CDR3 loop is CASRRTTGGGFGSGNTIYF. CDR3 DNA: TGCGCCAGCAGGCGTACGACAGGGGGCGGTTTTGGCTCTGGAAACACCATATATTTT.

The V call is TRBV7-2, the J call TRBJ2-1; 7 nucleotides match TRBD2. V trimming: 0 bases; J trimming: 5 bases; junction bases outside the gene matches: 10. The CDR3 has 17 amino acids. The germline V gene encodes CDR1 SGHTA and CDR2 FQGNSA. The CDR3 region is CASSLASSWGGDNEQFF. In nucleotides, the CDR3 is TGTGCCAGCAGCTTAGCATCCAGTTGGGGGGGGGACAATGAGCAGTTCTTC.

This chain joins TRBV28 and TRBJ1-2; 7 nucleotides align to TRBD1. Trimming removed 5 bases from V and 0 bases from J; junction bases left unmatched: 9. CDR1 and CDR2 (germline): MDHEN, SYDVKM. The CDR3 sequence is 16 residues long. The CDR3 DNA follows: TGTGCCAGCAGTCTTCCTGGGACAGACGCTAACTATGGCTACACCTTC. Its protein product is CASSLPGTDANYGYTF.

The chain employs TRBV5-1 and TRBJ2-7, with D possibly matching TRBD1 (5 bases). Trimming removed 5 bases from V and 1 base from J, with 10 bases in between. Per the germline V gene, CDR1 is SGHRS and CDR2 is YFSETQ. CDR3 length: 13 residues. The DNA for the CDR3 is TGCGCCAGCAGGACCGGACAATCCTACGAGCAGTACTTC. Its translation is CASRTGQSYEQYF.

This clone was seen a handful of times. The chain links TRBV5-1 to TRBJ1-1; 9 bases line up with TRBD1. CDR3 length equals 16 residues. CDR1 is SGHRS and CDR2 is YFSETQ in the germline V gene. Trimming took 0 bases from V and 0 from J; bases not matched to a gene: 3. The CDR3 here is CASSLGDRDMNTEAFF. The CDR3 nucleotides read TGCGCCAGCAGCTTGGGGGACAGGGATATGAACACTGAAGCTTTCTTT.

V is TRBV30 and J is TRBJ1-2; unclear D gene. Germline assignment: CDR1 GTSNPN and CDR2 SVGIG (reference sequence). This CDR3 has 12 residues. The V gene lost 2 bases and the J gene lost 2 bases, with 6 bases spanning the gap. CDR3 sequence: CAWSIGNYGYTF. CDR3 DNA: TGTGCCTGGAGTATCGGGAACTATGGCTACACCTTC.

This clone showed up just once. The V call is TRBV2, the J call TRBJ1-4; no definite D call. In germline, CDR1 is SNHLY, CDR2 FYNNEI. This CDR3 has 13 residues. Deletions cut 6 bases from V and 3 bases from J, with 8 bases between. The CDR3 spells CASSPSPNEKLFF. In DNA form, the CDR3 reads TGTGCCAGCAGCCCTAGCCCTAATGAAAAACTGTTTTTT.

The rearrangement joins TRBV19 to TRBJ2-5; TRBD2 matches 8 bases. The CDR3 has 16 amino acids. Germline trimming cut 5 bases from V and 4 bases from J; bases unmatched to any gene: 12. The germline V gene has CDR1 LNHDA and CDR2 SQIVND (reference sequence). CDR3: CASSRTSGTSLETQYF. CDR3 DNA: TGTGCCAGTAGTCGAACTTCCGGGACTAGTTTAGAGACCCAGTACTTC.

The V and J genes are TRBV12-3 or TRBV12-4 and TRBJ1-5; possible D gene TRBD1, 6 bases. The CDR3 extends over 12 amino acids. Trimming cost V 8 bases and J 7 bases, with 12 bases left between them. The CDR3 spells CASGDMGQPQHF. CDR3 DNA sequence: TGTGCCAGCGGGGACATGGGGCAGCCCCAGCATTTT.

The V gene is TRBV5-1, the J gene TRBJ1-2; a possible D gene is TRBD1 (5 bases). The germline V gene encodes CDR1 SGHRS and CDR2 YFSETQ. CDR3 length equals 15 residues. The V gene lost 0 bases and the J gene lost 3 bases, with 12 bases spanning the gap. In nucleotides, the CDR3 is TGCGCCAGCAGCTTGGCGGGGGAGAAGTACTATGGCTACACCTTC. Translating gives CASSLAGEKYYGYTF.

V gene TRBV7-3 combines with J gene TRBJ1-2; D is uncertain. Trimming cost V 4 bases and J 0 bases, with 9 bases left between them. In germline, CDR1 is SGHTA, CDR2 FQGTGA. This CDR3 comprises 14 residues. CDR3 loop: CASSSERANYGYTF. CDR3 DNA sequence: TGTGCCAGCAGCTCCGAACGGGCTAACTATGGCTACACCTTC.

The chain has TRBV24-1 and TRBJ1-6, with D possibly being TRBD1 (5 bases). V lost 5 bases and J lost 5, with 18 bases in between. The CDR3 loop spans 17 amino acids. Germline CDR1 is KGHDR and CDR2 is SFDVKD. The DNA of the CDR3 is TGTGCCACCAGTGGGTTTTGGCATACCAGGGATAATTCACCCCTCCACTTT. Translated, it gives CATSGFWHTRDNSPLHF.

V usage is TRBV27 and J usage is TRBJ2-7, with 10 positions matching TRBD1. The V segment lost 4 bases and the J segment 6 bases; nucleotides outside the gene matches: 12. The CDR3 loop spans 16 amino acids. From germline, CDR1 is MNHEY and CDR2 SMNVEV (reference sequence). CDR3 bases: TGTGCCAGCAGTTCCCCCCAAAGGGACAGGGGAGGCGAGCAGTACTTC. As protein: CASSSPQRDRGGEQYF.

The gene calls are TRBV30 and TRBJ2-7; weak D call: TRBD2 (5 bases). This CDR3 region has 11 residues. The ends were cut back, 3 bases at V and 9 bases at J, with 12 bases in the middle. CDR1 is GTSNPN, CDR2 SVGIG, per germline (reference sequence). CDR3 loop: CAWRANEGQYF. Written as DNA, the CDR3 is TGTGCCTGGAGGGCTAACGAGGGGCAGTACTTC.

This rearrangement joins TRBV27 to TRBJ2-3; D call uncertain. The germline V gene encodes CDR1 MNHEY and CDR2 SMNVEV (reference sequence). V lost 5 bases and J 2 bases, leaving 11 bases between the germline ends. The CDR3 is 14 amino acids. CDR3 bases: TGTGCCAGCAGTATCGGAAGCGTCACAGATACGCAGTATTTT. Protein: CASSIGSVTDTQYF.

This rearrangement joins TRBV28 to TRBJ1-1; tentatively, D is TRBD1 (6 bases). V was cut by 3 bases and J by 1 base, with 15 bases left in between. CDR3 size: 16 residues. The V gene's germline CDR1 is MDHEN and CDR2 SYDVKM. This CDR3 reads CASSFVSAGENTEAFF. Written as DNA, the CDR3 is TGTGCCAGCAGTTTCGTTTCGGCAGGGGAGAACACTGAAGCTTTCTTT. The full variable domain, rest sourced from reference TRBV28 and TRBJ1-1, is DVKVTQSSRYLVKRTGEKVFLECVQDMDHENMFWYRQDPGLGLRLIYFSYDVKMKEKGDIPEGYSVSREKKERFSLILESASTNQTSMYLCASSFVSAGENTEAFFGQGTRLTVV.

J is TRBJ1-1 and V is TRBV15, with D hard to call. Germline CDR1 LNHNV, CDR2 YYDKDF (reference sequence). The CDR3 extends over 13 amino acids. With 3 bases removed from V and 3 bases from J, the gap between germline ends came to 8 bases. The DNA for the CDR3 is TGTGCCACCAGCAGCTCCTCCGACACTGAAGCTTTCTTT. This encodes CATSSSSDTEAFF. Complete variable domain (other parts from reference TRBV15 and TRBJ1-1): DAMVIQNPRYQVTQFGKPVTLSCSQTLNHNVMYWYQQKSSQAPKLLFHYYDKDFNNEADTPDNFQSRRPNTSFCFLDIRSPGLGDTAMYLCATSSSSDTEAFFGQGTRLTVV.

The V gene is TRBV27, the J gene TRBJ1-2, with D perhaps matching TRBD1 (5 bases). Germline values: CDR1 MNHEY, CDR2 SMNVEV (reference sequence). CDR3 size: 16 residues. Trimming removed 2 bases from V and 1 base from J, with 14 bases in between. The CDR3 here is CASSLKPTGGNYGYTF. CDR3 nucleotide sequence: TGTGCCAGCAGTTTAAAGCCGACGGGGGGTAACTATGGCTACACCTTC.